This T cell receptor (beta chain) derives from a study of T cells in Graves' hyperthyroidism and ophthalmopathy. Overall study: Once the initial diagnosis was made, peripheral blood was obtained before any treatment.

The CDR3 regions of TCR beta were amplified from RNA transcripts. TCR CDR3 regions were first amplified by RT-PCR with HTBI primers. MiXCR, run by TCRdb on the multiplex PCR reads, gives a single entry per CDR3 protein. The data show hundreds of thousands of distinct CDR3 sequences, 13% seen once. This clonotype was recorded at least ten times. The receptor was derived from a woman younger than 30 with Graves' hyperthyroidism. Sequenced input: blood.

In nucleotides, the CDR3 is TGTGCCAGCTCACTGAACCGGGAGAACACTGAAGCTTTCTTT. Its protein is CASSLNRENTEAFF. The V and J genes are TRBV18 and TRBJ1-1; the D is unclear. The CDR3 sequence is 14 residues long. Germline CDR1 is KGHSH and CDR2 is LQKENI. V was pared by 4 bases and J by 1 base, with 10 bases between. The whole variable domain, filled in from reference TRBV18 and TRBJ1-1, reads NAGVMQNPRHLVRRRGQEARLRCSPMKGHSHVYWYRQLPEEGLKFMVYLQKENIIDESGMPKERFSAEFPKEGPSILRIQQVVRGDSAAYFCASSLNRENTEAFFGQGTRLTVV.